This TCR beta chain was captured by sequencing in a study of naive and memory T cell subsets. As to this clonotype: What it recognizes is unknown.

Whole-blood samples were 2 to 3 ml of peripheral blood from healthy adult volunteers. Cells were not sorted; total RNA input targeted about 1 to 1000 ng. The CDR3 has 18 amino acids. V gave up 6 bases and J gave up 4 bases; unmatched junction bases: 18. Regarding the study as a whole: Potentially, T cell activation and differentiation skew this RNA-based measurement.

Blood and skin TCR RNA was reverse transcribed with alpha and beta constant primers. TCRdb independently ran MiXCR on the 5' RACE reads; one entry per CDR3 protein. The table includes about 25,000 distinct CDR3 sequences, roughly 23% detected once. V and J are TRBV12-3 or TRBV12-4 and TRBJ1-3; 7 bases agree with TRBD1. The sequence was obtained from a female donor in good health. CDR3 DNA sequence: TGTGCCAGCAGCTACTATATGTTGAACAGGGGCGCCGGAAACACCATATATTTT. It yields the protein CASSYYMLNRGAGNTIYF.